This is a list of T cell receptor beta chains from one sample in a study of T-cell reconstitution after alpha-beta-depleted transplantation in children. Using its own MiXCR run on the PCR reads, TCRdb lists one record per CDR3 protein. This sample has 350,000 to 450,000 distinct CDR3 sequences, with about an eighth found just once. The specimen was PBMCs, collected from the stem cell graft. These receptors were obtained from a human donor who donated a stem cell graft to a child with Fanconi anemia. Both conserved end residues are part of each CDR3. A D gene is named only where the DNA matches it firmly. Size is omitted from some rows. Given values are once, few, many or a class for expanded clones.

>TRBV2|NA|TRBD1|TRBJ1-1
TGTGCCAGCAGTAGACAGGGGGCGTGGTACACTGAAGCTTTCTTT
CASSRQGAWYTEAFF
>TRBV5-1|many|NA|TRBJ2-1
TGCGCCAGCAGCTTTTCAGGCAGTTCCTACTTCGATGAGCAGTTCTTC
CASSFSGSSYFDEQFF
>TRBV29-1|many|NA|TRBJ2-1
TGCAGCGCAAAACTATTGACAGGACCGTCCTACAATGAGCAGTTCTTC
CSAKLLTGPSYNEQFF
>TRBV28|NA|NA|TRBJ1-4
TGTGCCAGCAGAAAATGGACCACTGGGGAAAAACTGTTTTTT
CASRKWTTGEKLFF
>TRBV27|few|NA|TRBJ2-1
TGTGCCAGCAGTACCCTTGGTAGGGGGGGTTACAATGAGCAGTTCTTC
CASSTLGRGGYNEQFF
>TRBV7-9|few|NA|TRBJ2-7
TGTGCCAGCAGCTTAGTAATTGGATACGAGCAGTACTTC
CASSLVIGYEQYF
>TRBV27|NA|NA|TRBJ2-5
TGTGCCAGCAGCCAACAGGGCTTGTACCAAGAGACCCAGTACTTC
CASSQQGLYQETQYF
>TRBV25-1|many|NA|TRBJ2-3
TGTGCCAGCAGTGGCCCTCTGGAGGGTAAAGATACGCAGTATTTT
CASSGPLEGKDTQYF
>TRBV30|NA|NA|TRBJ2-4
TGTGCCTGGAGTCTAACAGGGACAAACATTCAGTACTTC
CAWSLTGTNIQYF
>TRBV12-3/TRBV12-4|many|NA|TRBJ2-5
TGTGCCAGCAGTCAACAGGGATCAGGAGAGACCCAGTACTTC
CASSQQGSGETQYF
>TRBV29-1|NA|NA|TRBJ2-1
TGCAGCGCCCCGGGGCGGATGAGCTCCTACAATGAGCAGTTCTTC
CSAPGRMSSYNEQFF
>TRBV12-3/TRBV12-4|few|TRBD2|TRBJ2-6
TGTGCCAGCAGTTTAGATAGGGCTAGCGGCTCTGGGGCCAACGTCCTGACTTTC
CASSLDRASGSGANVLTF
>TRBV7-8|NA|NA|TRBJ2-3
TGTGCCAGCAGCCTAGACTGGCGCACAGATACGCAGTATTTT
CASSLDWRTDTQYF
>TRBV5-1|NA|TRBD1|TRBJ1-1
TGCGCCAGCAGCTTAATGGCAGGGGGAGACACTGAAGCTTTCTTT
CASSLMAGGDTEAFF
>TRBV4-2|many|NA|TRBJ2-3
TGTGCCAGCAGCCCCGACGGGGTTCCACGCACAGATACGCAGTATTTT
CASSPDGVPRTDTQYF
>TRBV7-2|NA|TRBD1|TRBJ2-3
TGTGCCAGCAGCTCGGGACAGCCAGGGGGATATACGCAGTATTTT
CASSSGQPGGYTQYF
>TRBV7-9|NA|NA|TRBJ1-1
TGTGCCAGCATCATTCCAGGGTCGTCGACTGAAGCTTTCTTT
CASIIPGSSTEAFF
>TRBV6-1|NA|NA|TRBJ2-6
TGTTCCAGCAGCCTAATGAGTTCTGGGGCCAACGTCCTGACTTTC
CSSSLMSSGANVLTF
>TRBV7-2|NA|NA|TRBJ1-1
TGTGCCAGCAGATCGAGGGGGGGAACGAACACTGAAGCTTTCTTT
CASRSRGGTNTEAFF
>TRBV20-1|few|NA|TRBJ1-1
TGCAGTGCTAGAGATCCTCTCCGTGGGGCGGACACTGAAGCTTTCTTT
CSARDPLRGADTEAFF
>TRBV21-1|NA|NA|TRBJ2-1
TGTGCCAGCAGCAAAGCCAGAGGTAGCGGGGAGGACAATGAGCAGTTCTTC
CASSKARGSGEDNEQFF
>TRBV7-6|few|NA|TRBJ1-1
TGTGCCAGCGGCCTCGCCGGGTCTGAAGCTTTCTTT
CASGLAGSEAFF
>TRBV20-1|many|TRBD1|TRBJ2-5
TGCAGTGCTAGAGAGCAAATGACAGGGAAAGAGACCCAGTACTTC
CSAREQMTGKETQYF
>TRBV5-6|NA|NA|TRBJ2-3
TGTGCCAGCAGCTTAGGGGGTTTCTGGCGCACAGATACGCAGTATTTT
CASSLGGFWRTDTQYF
>TRBV18|few|NA|TRBJ1-2
TGTGCCAGCTCACCCCGATCCGGGGGCGGGAATAACTATGGCTACACCTTC
CASSPRSGGGNNYGYTF
>TRBV5-1|NA|TRBD1|TRBJ1-1
TGCGCCAGCAGCACAGGGGTGGTGAACACTGAAGCTTTCTTT
CASSTGVVNTEAFF
>TRBV12-3/TRBV12-4|few|TRBD1|TRBJ1-1
TGTGCCAGCAGTGTGACAGGGGGCGTGGGGGAAGCTTTCTTT
CASSVTGGVGEAFF
>TRBV11-2|NA|NA|TRBJ1-1
TGTGCCAGCAGCTCCTGGAGGGGAGCTTTCTTT
CASSSWRGAFF
>TRBV6-5|few|NA|TRBJ1-5
TGTGCCAGCAGTTACTCGTTGGGCAATCAGCCCCAGCATTTT
CASSYSLGNQPQHF
>TRBV18|few|NA|TRBJ2-1
TGTGCCAGCTCACTAGATGACGGTAATGAGCAGTTCTTC
CASSLDDGNEQFF
>TRBV29-1|many|TRBD2|TRBJ2-1
TGCAGCGTTTCCCCAAGCGGGGGGAACAATGAGCAGTTCTTC
CSVSPSGGNNEQFF
>TRBV7-8|NA|NA|TRBJ2-5
TGTGCCAGCAGCTGGCCTTTTGACCAAGAGACCCAGTACTTC
CASSWPFDQETQYF
>TRBV14|NA|NA|TRBJ1-2
TGTGCCAGCAGCTGGCTGGGAGATGGCTACACCTTC
CASSWLGDGYTF
>TRBV5-1|few|NA|TRBJ2-1
TGCGCCAGCAGCTTAACAGGAGTCAATGAGCAGTTCTTC
CASSLTGVNEQFF